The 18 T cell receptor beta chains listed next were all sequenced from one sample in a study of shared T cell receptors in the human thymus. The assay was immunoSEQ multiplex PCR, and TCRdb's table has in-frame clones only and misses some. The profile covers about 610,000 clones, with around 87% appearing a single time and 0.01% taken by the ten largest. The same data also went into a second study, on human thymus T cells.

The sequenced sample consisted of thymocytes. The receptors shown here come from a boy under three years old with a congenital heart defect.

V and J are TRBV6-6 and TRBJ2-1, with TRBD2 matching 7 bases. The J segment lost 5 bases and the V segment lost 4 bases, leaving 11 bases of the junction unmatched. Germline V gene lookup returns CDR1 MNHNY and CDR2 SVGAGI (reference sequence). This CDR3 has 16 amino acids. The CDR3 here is CASSSFERESHNEQFF. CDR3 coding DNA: TGTGCCAGCAGTTCTTTCGAGCGGGAATCCCACAATGAGCAGTTCTTC.

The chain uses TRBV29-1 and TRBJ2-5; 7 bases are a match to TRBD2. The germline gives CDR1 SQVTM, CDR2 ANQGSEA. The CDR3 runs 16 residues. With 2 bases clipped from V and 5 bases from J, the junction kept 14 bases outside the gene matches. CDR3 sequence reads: CSVELAARHPSETQYF. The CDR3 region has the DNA TGCAGCGTTGAACTAGCGGCCCGCCACCCGTCGGAGACCCAGTACTTC.

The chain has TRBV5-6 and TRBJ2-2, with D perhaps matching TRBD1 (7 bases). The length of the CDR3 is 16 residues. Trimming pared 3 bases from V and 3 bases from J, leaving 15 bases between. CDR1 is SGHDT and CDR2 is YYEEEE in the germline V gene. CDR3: CASSSGGGRDTGELFF. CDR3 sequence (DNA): TGTGCCAGCAGCTCAGGGGGAGGCCGGGACACCGGGGAGCTGTTTTTT.

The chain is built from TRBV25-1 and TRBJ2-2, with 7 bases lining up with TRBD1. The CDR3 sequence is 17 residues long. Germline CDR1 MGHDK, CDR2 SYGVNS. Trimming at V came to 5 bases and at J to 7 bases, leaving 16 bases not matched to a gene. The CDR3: CASSPKLGTEIIGELFF. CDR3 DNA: TGTGCCAGCAGTCCGAAGCTTGGGACAGAGATAATCGGGGAGCTGTTTTTT.

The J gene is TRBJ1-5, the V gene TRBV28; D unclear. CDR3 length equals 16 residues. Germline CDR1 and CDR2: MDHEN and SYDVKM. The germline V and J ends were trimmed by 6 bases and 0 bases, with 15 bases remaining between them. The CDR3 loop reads CASSPPRADSNQPQHF. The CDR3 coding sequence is TGTGCCAGCAGCCCCCCGCGGGCGGATAGCAATCAGCCCCAGCATTTT.

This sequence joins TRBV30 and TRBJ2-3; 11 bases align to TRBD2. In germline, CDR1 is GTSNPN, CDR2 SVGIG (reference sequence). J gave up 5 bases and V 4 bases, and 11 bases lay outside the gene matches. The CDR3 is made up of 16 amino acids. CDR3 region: CAWIFPSGRIEDTQYF. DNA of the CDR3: TGTGCCTGGATCTTCCCTAGCGGGAGGATAGAAGATACGCAGTATTTT.

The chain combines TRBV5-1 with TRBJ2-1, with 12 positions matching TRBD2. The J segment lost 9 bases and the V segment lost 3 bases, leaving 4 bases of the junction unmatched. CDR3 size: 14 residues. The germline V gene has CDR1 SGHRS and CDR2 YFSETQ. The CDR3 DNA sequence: TGCGCCAGCAGCTCTAGCGGGAGGGCCGCTGAGCAGTTCTTC. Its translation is CASSSSGRAAEQFF.

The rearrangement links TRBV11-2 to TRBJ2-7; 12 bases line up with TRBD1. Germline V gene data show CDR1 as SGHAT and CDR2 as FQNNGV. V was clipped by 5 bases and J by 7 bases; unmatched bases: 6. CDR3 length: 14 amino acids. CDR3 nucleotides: TGTGCCAGCAGCCGAGGGACAGGGGGCTGGGAGCAGTACTTC. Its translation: CASSRGTGGWEQYF.

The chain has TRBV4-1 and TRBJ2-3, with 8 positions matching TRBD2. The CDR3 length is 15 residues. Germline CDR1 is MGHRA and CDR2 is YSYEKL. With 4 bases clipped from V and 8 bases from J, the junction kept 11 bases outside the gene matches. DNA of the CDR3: TGCGCCAGCAGCCGTCGCGCAGGGGCGGGGGGTACGCAGTATTTT. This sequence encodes CASSRRAGAGGTQYF.

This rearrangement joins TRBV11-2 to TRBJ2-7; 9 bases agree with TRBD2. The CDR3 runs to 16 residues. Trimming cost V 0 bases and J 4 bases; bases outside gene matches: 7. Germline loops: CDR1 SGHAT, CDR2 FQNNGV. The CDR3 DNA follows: TGTGCCAGCAGCTTAGATGGTGCTAGCGGGATTTACGAGCAGTACTTC. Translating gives CASSLDGASGIYEQYF.

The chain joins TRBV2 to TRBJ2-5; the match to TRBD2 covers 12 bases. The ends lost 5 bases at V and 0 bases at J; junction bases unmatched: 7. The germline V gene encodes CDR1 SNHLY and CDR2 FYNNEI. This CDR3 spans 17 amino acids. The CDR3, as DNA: TGTGCCAGCAGTTCTAGCGGGAGGGCCTGGTACCAAGAGACCCAGTACTTC. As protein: CASSSSGRAWYQETQYF.

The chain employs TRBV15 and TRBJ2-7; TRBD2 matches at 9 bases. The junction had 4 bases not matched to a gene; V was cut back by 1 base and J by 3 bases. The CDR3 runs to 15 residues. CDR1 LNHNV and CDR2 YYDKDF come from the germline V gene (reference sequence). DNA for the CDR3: TGTGCCACCAGCAGAGGACCAGCGGGAGGCTACGAGCAGTACTTC. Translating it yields CATSRGPAGGYEQYF.

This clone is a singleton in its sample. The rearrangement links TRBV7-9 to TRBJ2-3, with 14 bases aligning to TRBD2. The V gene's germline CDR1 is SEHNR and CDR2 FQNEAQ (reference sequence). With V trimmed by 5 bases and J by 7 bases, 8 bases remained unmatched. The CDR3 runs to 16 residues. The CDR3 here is CASSPTGTSGRNTQYF. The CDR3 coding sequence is TGTGCCAGCAGCCCAACCGGGACTAGCGGGAGAAATACGCAGTATTTT.

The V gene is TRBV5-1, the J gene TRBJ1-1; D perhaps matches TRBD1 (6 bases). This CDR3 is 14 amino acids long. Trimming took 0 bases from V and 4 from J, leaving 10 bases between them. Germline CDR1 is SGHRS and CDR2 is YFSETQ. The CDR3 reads CASSLGQGSTEAFF. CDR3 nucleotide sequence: TGCGCCAGCAGCTTGGGGCAGGGGAGCACTGAAGCTTTCTTT. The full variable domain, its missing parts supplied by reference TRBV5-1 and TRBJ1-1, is KAGVTQTPRYLIKTRGQQVTLSCSPISGHRSVSWYQQTPGQGLQFLFEYFSETQRNKGNFPGRFSGRQFSNSRSEMNVSTLELGDSALYLCASSLGQGSTEAFFGQGTRLTVV.

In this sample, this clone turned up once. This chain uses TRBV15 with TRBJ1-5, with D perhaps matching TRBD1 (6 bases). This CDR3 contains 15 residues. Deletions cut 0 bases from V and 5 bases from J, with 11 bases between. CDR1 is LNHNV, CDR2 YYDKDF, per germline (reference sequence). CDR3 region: CATSREGGGDQPQHF. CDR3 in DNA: TGTGCCACCAGCAGAGAAGGGGGGGGCGATCAGCCCCAGCATTTT.

CDR3 in amino acids: CASSSPGEKLFF. CDR3 coding DNA: TGTGCCAGTAGTAGTCCCGGGGAAAAACTGTTTTTT. This chain links TRBV19 with TRBJ1-4; D remains ambiguous. Germline lookup yields CDR1 LNHDA and CDR2 SQIVND (reference sequence). This CDR3 has 12 amino acids. Trimming removed 4 bases at V and 8 bases at J, with 8 bases between.

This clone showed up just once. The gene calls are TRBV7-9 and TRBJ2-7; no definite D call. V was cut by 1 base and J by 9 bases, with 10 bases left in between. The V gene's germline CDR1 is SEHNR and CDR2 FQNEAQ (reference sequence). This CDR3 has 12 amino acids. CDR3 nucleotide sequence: TGTGCCAGCAGCTTAGAACCTGTTAGGCAGTACTTC. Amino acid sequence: CASSLEPVRQYF.

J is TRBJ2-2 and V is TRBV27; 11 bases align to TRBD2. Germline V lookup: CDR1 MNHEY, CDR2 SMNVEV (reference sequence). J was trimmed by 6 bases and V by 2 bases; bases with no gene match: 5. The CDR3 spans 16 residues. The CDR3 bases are TGTGCCAGCAGTTTAAAACTAGCGGGAGCGGCCGGGGAGCTGTTTTTT. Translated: CASSLKLAGAAGELFF.